The source of this TCR beta chain is a study of T cells in Graves' hyperthyroidism and ophthalmopathy. The CDR3 regions of TCR beta were amplified from RNA transcripts. TCR CDR3 underwent first-round RT-PCR with the HTBI primer set. TCRdb passed the multiplex PCR reads through MiXCR, listing each CDR3 protein once. Seen here are 150,000 or so distinct CDR3 sequences, approximately 24% observed once, and the top ten hold roughly 73%. Isolation of PBMCs was performed on around 9.7 ml fresh peripheral blood. The study, taken as a whole, reports: Ophthalmopathy and stable hyperthyroidism were separated by a 13 V-J model.

This clonotype was detected many times. Its antigen is still unknown. The germline V and J ends were trimmed by 3 bases and 8 bases, with 23 bases remaining between them. The CDR3 spans 16 residues. Per the germline V gene, CDR1 is SQVTM and CDR2 is ANQGSEA. The sequenced sample consisted of blood. The chain couples TRBV29-1 to TRBJ2-1, with D possibly called TRBD1 or TRBD2 (7 bases each). The sequence was collected from a woman aged 45-60 years with Graves' hyperthyroidism that later progressed to Graves' ophthalmopathy. The CDR3 nucleotides are TGCAGCGTTGACGGTGAGCGGGACAGAGGGTCCGATGAGCAGTTCTTC. Protein: CSVDGERDRGSDEQFF.